The rows below give T cell receptor beta chains drawn from one sample of a study of T cell responses to AZD1222 COVID-19 vaccine. This table comes from immunoSEQ multiplex PCR, and its TCRdb copy is limited to in-frame clones, with some not included. The sample lists 150,000 to 180,000 clones, approximately 90% seen once, with under 8% in the top ten. The starting material was peripheral blood, obtained after recovery from COVID-19. The source of these receptors is an adult who had recovered from COVID-19. CDR3s include the opening cysteine and the closing phenylalanine or tryptophan. D genes are given only for firm matches. Not every row has a clone size; where given, it reads once, few, many or a size class.

J,D,V,length,size,CDR3,DNA
TRBJ1-2,NA,TRBV7-3,12,few,CASGSENYGYTF,TGTGCCAGCGGAAGCGAGAACTATGGCTACACCTTC
TRBJ2-5,TRBD1,TRBV25-1,17,NA,CASSDHWDRAPQETQYF,TGTGCCAGCAGTGACCACTGGGACAGGGCACCACAAGAGACCCAGTACTTC
TRBJ1-4,NA,TRBV29-1,11,NA,CSVVSWEKLFF,TGCAGCGTTGTCAGCTGGGAAAAACTGTTTTTT
TRBJ1-5,TRBD1,TRBV27,13,NA,CASGQGSNQPQHF,TGTGCCAGCGGACAGGGGAGCAATCAGCCCCAGCATTTT
TRBJ2-2,TRBD1,TRBV18,17,NA,CASSPPLGQENTGELFF,TGTGCCAGCTCACCACCGCTCGGACAGGAGAACACCGGGGAGCTGTTTTTT
TRBJ1-1,TRBD1,TRBV7-2,14,NA,CASSLSNRGTEAFF,TGTGCCAGCAGCTTAAGTAACAGGGGTACTGAAGCTTTCTTT
TRBJ1-2,TRBD1,TRBV7-8,16,NA,CASSLIMDRVDYGYTF,TGTGCCAGCAGCTTAATCATGGACAGGGTTGACTATGGCTACACCTTC
TRBJ1-4,NA,TRBV5-4,15,NA,CASSLRTEGSEKLFF,TGTGCCAGCAGCTTGAGAACAGAGGGTAGTGAAAAACTGTTTTTT
TRBJ2-2,NA,TRBV5-1,14,once,CASSLSDKTGELFF,TGCGCCAGCAGCCTATCGGACAAAACCGGGGAGCTGTTTTTT
TRBJ1-4,NA,TRBV5-5,17,NA,CASSLSQRTGRGEKLFF,TGTGCCAGCAGCCTCTCCCAACGTACAGGGAGGGGAGAAAAACTGTTTTTT